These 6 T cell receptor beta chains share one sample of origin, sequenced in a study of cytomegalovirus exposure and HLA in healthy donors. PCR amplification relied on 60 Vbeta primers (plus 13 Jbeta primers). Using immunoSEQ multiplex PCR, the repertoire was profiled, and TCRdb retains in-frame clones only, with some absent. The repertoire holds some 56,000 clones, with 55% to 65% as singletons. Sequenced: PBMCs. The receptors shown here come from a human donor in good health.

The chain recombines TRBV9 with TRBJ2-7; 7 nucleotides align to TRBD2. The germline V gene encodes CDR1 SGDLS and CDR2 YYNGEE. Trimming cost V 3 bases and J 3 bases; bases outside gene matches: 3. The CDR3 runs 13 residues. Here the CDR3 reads CASSGGGGYEQYF. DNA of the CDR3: TGTGCCAGCAGCGGTGGGGGGGGCTACGAGCAGTACTTC.

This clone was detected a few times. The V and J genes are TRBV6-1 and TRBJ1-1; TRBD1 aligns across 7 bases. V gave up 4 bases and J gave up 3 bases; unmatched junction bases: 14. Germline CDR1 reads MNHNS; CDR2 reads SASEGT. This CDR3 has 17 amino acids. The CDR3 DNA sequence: TGTGCCAGCAGTGCACAGGGGTCCGCAGGTCGGGACACTGAAGCTTTCTTT. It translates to CASSAQGSAGRDTEAFF.

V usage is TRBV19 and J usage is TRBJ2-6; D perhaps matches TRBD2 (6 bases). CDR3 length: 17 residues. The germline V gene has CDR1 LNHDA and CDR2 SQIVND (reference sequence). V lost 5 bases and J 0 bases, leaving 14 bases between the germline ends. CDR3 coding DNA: TGTGCCAGTAGTCCAGGAGGAGGGCGCTCTGGGGCCAACGTCCTGACTTTC. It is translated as CASSPGGGRSGANVLTF.

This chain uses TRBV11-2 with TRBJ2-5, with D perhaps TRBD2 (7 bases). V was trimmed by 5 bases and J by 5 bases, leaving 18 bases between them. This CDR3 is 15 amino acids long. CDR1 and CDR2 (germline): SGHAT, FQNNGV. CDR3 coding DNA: TGTGCCAGCAGCCCTGCGGGGGCCCGGGGGGAGACCCAGTACTTC. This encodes CASSPAGARGETQYF.

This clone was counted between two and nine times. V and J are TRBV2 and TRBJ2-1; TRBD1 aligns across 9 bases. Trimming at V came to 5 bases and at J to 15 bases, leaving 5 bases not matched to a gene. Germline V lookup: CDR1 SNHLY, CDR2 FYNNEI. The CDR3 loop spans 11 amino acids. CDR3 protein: CASSPGQGLFF. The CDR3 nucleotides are TGTGCCAGCAGTCCGGGACAGGGTTTGTTCTTC.

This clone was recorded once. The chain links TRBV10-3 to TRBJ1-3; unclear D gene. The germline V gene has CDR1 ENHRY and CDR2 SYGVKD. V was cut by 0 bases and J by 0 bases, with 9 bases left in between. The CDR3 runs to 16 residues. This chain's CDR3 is CAISESAGNSGNTIYF. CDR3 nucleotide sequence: TGTGCCATCAGTGAGTCAGCGGGAAACTCTGGAAACACCATATATTTT.